This entry is about one T cell receptor (beta chain). Its specificity is unknown. The CDR3 sequence is 16 residues long. The junction had 10 bases not matched to a gene; V was cut back by 3 bases and J by 7 bases. Germline V gene lookup returns CDR1 SNHLY and CDR2 FYNNEI. Based on clinical symptoms, serum thyroxine and TRAb, thyroid ultrasound and orbital computed tomography, diagnoses were reached. The data were obtained in a study of T cells in Graves' hyperthyroidism and ophthalmopathy. General observations from the study: Ophthalmopathy and stable hyperthyroidism were told apart by a 13 V-J model. Blood also contained most expanded thyroid clonotypes above 0.001.

RNA transcripts gave rise to amplified TCR beta CDR3 regions. RT-PCR in the first round (using the HTBI primer set) targeted the TCR CDR3. TCRdb used MiXCR to reprocess the multiplex PCR reads, holding one entry per CDR3 protein. This sample has about 660,000 distinct CDR3 sequences, with just under 45% found just once. This TCR was sampled from an adult man with Graves' disease, either hyperthyroidism or ophthalmopathy (not recorded which). The sample comprised peripheral blood or thyroid tissue (not recorded which). The rearrangement links TRBV2 to TRBJ1-3; 9 positions match TRBD1. CDR3 sequence (DNA): TGTGCCAGCAGTGATCACCGGGACAGGGATTTGAACACCATATATTTT. Amino acids: CASSDHRDRDLNTIYF. Drawing the rest from reference TRBV2 and TRBJ1-3, the complete variable domain is EPEVTQTPSHQVTQMGQEVILRCVPISNHLYFYWYRQILGQKVEFLVSFYNNEISEKSEIFDDQFSVERPDGSNFTLKIRSTKLEDSAMYFCASSDHRDRDLNTIYFGEGSWLTVV.